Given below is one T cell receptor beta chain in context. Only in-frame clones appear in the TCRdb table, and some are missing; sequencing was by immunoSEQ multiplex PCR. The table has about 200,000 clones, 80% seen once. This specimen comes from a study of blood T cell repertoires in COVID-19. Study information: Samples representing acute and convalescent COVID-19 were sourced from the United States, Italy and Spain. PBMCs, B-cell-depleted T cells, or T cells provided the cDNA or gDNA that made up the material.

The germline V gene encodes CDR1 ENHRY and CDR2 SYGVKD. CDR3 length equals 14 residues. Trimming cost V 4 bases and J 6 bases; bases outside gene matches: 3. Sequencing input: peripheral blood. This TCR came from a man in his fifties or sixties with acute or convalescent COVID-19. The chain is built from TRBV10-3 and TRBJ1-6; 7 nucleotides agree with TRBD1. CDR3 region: CAISAGGRNSPLHF. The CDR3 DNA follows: TGTGCCATCAGTGCAGGGGGTCGTAATTCACCCCTCCACTTT.